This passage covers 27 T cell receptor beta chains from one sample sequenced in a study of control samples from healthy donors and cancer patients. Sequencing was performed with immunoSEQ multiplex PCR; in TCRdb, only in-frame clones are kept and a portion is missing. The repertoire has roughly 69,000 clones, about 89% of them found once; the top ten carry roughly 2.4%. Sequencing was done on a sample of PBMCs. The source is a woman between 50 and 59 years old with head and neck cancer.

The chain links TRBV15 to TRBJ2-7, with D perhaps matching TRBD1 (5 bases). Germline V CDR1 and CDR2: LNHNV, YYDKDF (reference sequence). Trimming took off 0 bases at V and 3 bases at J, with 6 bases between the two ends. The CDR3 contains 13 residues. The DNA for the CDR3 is TGTGCCACCAGCAGAGATCAGGGCTACGAGCAGTACTTC. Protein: CATSRDQGYEQYF.

The CDR3 is CASSRYQGFTYEQYF. CDR3 sequence (DNA): TGTGCCAGCAGCCGCTACCAGGGATTCACCTACGAGCAGTACTTC. The V call is TRBV9, the J call TRBJ2-7, with D tentatively TRBD1 (5 bases). The V gene's germline CDR1 is SGDLS and CDR2 YYNGEE. The V end was cut by 4 bases, the J end by 2 bases, with 16 bases between. The CDR3 consists of 15 residues. Full variable domain (missing parts from reference TRBV9 and TRBJ2-7): DSGVTQTPKHLITATGQRVTLRCSPRSGDLSVYWYQQSLDQGLQFLIQYYNGEERAKGNILERFSAQQFPDLHSELNLSSLELGDSALYFCASSRYQGFTYEQYFGPGTRLTVT.

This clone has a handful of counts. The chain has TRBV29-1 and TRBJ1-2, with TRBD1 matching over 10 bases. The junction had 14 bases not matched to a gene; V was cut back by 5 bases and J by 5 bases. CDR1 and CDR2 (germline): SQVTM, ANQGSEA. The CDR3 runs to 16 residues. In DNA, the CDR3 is TGCAGCGTTAGACACCTGACAGGGGGCCTTGGGTATGGCTACACCTTC. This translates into CSVRHLTGGLGYGYTF.

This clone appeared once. CDR3 region: CASYMGAPKNTEAFF. Here the CDR3 DNA reads TGTGCCAGCTACATGGGGGCCCCGAAGAACACTGAAGCTTTCTTT. V usage is TRBV27 and J usage is TRBJ1-1, with a tentative D call TRBD1 (6 bases). CDR1 MNHEY and CDR2 SMNVEV come from the germline V gene (reference sequence). The CDR3 has 15 amino acids. The V and J ends lost 8 bases and 1 base respectively, with 17 bases between them.

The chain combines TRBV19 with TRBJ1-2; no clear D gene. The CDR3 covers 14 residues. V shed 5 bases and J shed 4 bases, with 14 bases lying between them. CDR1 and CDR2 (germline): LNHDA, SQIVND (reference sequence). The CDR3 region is CASSQEGRAYGYTF. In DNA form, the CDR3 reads TGTGCCAGTAGTCAGGAGGGCCGGGCCTATGGCTACACCTTC. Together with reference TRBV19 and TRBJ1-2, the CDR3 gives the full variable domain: DGGITQSPKYLFRKEGQNVTLSCEQNLNHDAMYWYRQDPGQGLRLIYYSQIVNDFQKGDIAEGYSVSREKKESFPLTVTSAQKNPTAFYLCASSQEGRAYGYTFGSGTRLTVV.

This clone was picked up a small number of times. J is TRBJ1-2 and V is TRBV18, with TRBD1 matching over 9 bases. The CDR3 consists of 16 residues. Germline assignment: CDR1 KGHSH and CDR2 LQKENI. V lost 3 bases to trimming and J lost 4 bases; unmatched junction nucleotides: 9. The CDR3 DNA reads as TGTGCCAGCTCACCCAAGGGGACAGGGCCGAGCTATGGCTACACCTTC. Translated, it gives CASSPKGTGPSYGYTF.

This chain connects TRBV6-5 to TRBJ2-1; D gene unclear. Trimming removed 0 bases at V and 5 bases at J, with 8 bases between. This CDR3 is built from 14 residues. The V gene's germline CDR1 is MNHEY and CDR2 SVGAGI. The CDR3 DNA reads TGTGCCAGCAGTTACTCGTTACAGAACAATGAGCAGTTCTTC. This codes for CASSYSLQNNEQFF.

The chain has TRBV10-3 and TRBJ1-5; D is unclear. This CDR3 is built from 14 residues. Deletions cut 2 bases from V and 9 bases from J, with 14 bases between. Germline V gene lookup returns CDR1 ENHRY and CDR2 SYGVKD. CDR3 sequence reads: CAISEGDRHRPQHF. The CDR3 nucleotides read TGTGCCATCAGTGAGGGAGACCGCCATCGGCCCCAGCATTTT.

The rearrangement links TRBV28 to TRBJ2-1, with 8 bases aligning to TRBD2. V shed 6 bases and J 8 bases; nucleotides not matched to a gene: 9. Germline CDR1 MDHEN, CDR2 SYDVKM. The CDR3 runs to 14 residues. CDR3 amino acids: CASRPGGPVDEQFF. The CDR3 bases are TGTGCCAGCAGACCGGGGGGGCCTGTGGATGAGCAGTTCTTC.

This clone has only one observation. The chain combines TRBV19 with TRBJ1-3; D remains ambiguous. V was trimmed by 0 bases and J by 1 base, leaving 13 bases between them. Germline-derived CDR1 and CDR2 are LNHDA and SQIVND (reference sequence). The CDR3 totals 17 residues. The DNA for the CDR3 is TGTGCCAGTAGTATAGATCATGCAGGAGCATCTGGAAACACCATATATTTT. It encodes CASSIDHAGASGNTIYF.

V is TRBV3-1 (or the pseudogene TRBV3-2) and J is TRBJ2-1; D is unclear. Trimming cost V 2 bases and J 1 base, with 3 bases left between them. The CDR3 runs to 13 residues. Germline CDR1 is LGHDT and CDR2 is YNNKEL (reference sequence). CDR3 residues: CASSQLSYNEQFF. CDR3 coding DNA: TGTGCCAGCAGCCAACTATCCTACAATGAGCAGTTCTTC.

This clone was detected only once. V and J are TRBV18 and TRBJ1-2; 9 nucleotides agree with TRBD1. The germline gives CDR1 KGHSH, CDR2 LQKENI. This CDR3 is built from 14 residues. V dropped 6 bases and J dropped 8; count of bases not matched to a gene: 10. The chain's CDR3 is CASSPGTGSDGYTF. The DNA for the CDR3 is TGTGCCAGCTCTCCCGGGACAGGGTCGGACGGCTACACCTTC.

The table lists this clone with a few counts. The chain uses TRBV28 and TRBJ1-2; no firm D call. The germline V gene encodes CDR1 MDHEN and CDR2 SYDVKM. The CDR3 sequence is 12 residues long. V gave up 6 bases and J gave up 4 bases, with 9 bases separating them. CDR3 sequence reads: CASSTTVYGYTF. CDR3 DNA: TGTGCCAGCAGCACCACAGTCTATGGCTACACCTTC.

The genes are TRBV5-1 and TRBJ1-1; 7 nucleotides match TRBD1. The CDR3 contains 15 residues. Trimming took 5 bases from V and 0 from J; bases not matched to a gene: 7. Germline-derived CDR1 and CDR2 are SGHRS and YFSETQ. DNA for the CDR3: TGCGCCAGCAGACCGGGGACAGCCTTGAACACTGAAGCTTTCTTT. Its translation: CASRPGTALNTEAFF.

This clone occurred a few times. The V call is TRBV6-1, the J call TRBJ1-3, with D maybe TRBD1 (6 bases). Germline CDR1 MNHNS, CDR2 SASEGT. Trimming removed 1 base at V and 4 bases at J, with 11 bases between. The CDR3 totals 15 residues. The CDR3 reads CASSEDAGQGNTIYF. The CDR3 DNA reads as TGTGCCAGCAGTGAAGACGCGGGACAAGGAAACACCATATATTTT.

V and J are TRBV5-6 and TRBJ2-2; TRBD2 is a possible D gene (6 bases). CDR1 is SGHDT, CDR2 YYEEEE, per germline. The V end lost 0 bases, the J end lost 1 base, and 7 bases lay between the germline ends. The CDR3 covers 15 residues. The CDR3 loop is CASSLAGVNTGELFF. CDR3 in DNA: TGTGCCAGCAGCTTGGCGGGGGTGAACACCGGGGAGCTGTTTTTT.

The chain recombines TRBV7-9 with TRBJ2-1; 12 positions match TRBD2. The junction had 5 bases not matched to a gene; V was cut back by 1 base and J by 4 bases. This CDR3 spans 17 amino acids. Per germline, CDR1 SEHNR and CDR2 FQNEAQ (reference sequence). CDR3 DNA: TGTGCCAGCAGCTTAGGGGGACTAGCGGGTATTTACAATGAGCAGTTCTTC. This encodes CASSLGGLAGIYNEQFF.

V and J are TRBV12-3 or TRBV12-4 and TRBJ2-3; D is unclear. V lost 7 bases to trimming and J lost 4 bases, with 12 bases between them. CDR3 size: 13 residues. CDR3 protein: CASTTARADTQYF. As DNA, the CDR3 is TGTGCCAGCACCACTGCAAGGGCAGATACGCAGTATTTT.

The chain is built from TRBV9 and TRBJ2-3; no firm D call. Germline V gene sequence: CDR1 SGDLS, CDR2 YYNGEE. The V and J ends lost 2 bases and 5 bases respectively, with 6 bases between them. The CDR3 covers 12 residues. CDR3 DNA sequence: TGTGCCAGCAGCGTTGGCAGAGATACGCAGTATTTT. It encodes CASSVGRDTQYF.

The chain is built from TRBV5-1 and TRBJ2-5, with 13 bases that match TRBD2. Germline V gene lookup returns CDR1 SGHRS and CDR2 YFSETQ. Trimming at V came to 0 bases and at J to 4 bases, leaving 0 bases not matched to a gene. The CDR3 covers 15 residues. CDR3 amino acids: CASSLGLAGGETQYF. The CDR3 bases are TGCGCCAGCAGCTTGGGACTAGCGGGGGGAGAGACCCAGTACTTC.

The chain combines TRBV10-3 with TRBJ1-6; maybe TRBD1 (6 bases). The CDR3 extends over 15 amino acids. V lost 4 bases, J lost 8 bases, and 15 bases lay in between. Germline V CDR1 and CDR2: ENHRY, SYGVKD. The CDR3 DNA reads TGTGCCATCAGTGGAAGGGGGACCGGGCATTCACCCCTCCACTTT. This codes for CAISGRGTGHSPLHF.

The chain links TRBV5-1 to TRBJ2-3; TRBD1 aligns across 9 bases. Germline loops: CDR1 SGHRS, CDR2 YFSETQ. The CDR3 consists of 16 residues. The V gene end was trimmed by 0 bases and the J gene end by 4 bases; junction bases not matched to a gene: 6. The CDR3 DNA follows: TGCGCCAGCAGCTTGGGAGGGACAGGGACATCAGATACGCAGTATTTT. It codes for CASSLGGTGTSDTQYF.

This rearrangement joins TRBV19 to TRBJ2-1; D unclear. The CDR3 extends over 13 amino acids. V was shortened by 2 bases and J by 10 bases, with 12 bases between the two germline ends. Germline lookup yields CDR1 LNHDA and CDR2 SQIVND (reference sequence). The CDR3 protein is CASSILIMEEQFF. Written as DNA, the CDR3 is TGTGCCAGTAGTATATTAATCATGGAGGAGCAGTTCTTC. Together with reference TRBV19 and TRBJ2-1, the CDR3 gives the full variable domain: DGGITQSPKYLFRKEGQNVTLSCEQNLNHDAMYWYRQDPGQGLRLIYYSQIVNDFQKGDIAEGYSVSREKKESFPLTVTSAQKNPTAFYLCASSILIMEEQFFGPGTRLTVL.

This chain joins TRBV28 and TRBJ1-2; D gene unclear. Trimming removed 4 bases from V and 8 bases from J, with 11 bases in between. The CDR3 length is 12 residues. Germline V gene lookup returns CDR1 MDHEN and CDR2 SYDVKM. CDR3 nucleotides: TGTGCCAGCAGTTCAGCCGGGGAGGGCTACACCTTC. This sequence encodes CASSSAGEGYTF.

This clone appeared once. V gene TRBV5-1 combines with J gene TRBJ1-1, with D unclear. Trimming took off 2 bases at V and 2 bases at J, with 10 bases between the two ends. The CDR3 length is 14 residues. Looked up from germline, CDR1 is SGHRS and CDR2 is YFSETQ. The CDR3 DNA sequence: TGCGCCAGCAGCTTAAGCACGTTTAACACTGAAGCTTTCTTT. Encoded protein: CASSLSTFNTEAFF.

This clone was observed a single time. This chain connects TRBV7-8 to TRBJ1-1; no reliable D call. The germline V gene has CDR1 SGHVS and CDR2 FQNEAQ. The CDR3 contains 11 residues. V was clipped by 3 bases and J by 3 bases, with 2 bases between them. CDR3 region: CASSFDTEAFF. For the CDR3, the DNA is TGTGCCAGCAGCTTTGACACTGAAGCTTTCTTT.

CDR3 sequence (DNA): TGTGCCAGCAGCAAATACGGGGACAGCCAAGATCAGCCCCAGCATTTT. It codes for CASSKYGDSQDQPQHF. This chain joins TRBV21-1 and TRBJ1-5; TRBD1 is the table's D call and was not checked against the DNA. TRBV21-1 is a documented pseudogene. CDR3 length equals 16 residues.